The 17 T cell receptor beta chains reported below all come from one sample, sequenced in a study of shared clonotypes between healthy human individuals. In the naive CD8 group, cells lacked CD45RO and were positively selected for CCR7, so terminally differentiated effector memory CD45RA+ cells were left out. Measured with immunoSEQ multiplex PCR; TCRdb has only the in-frame clones, and not every one. The sample records some 600,000 clones, 95% to 97% being singletons. Sequencing was performed on naive CD8+ T cells sorted from blood. Receptor source: a woman in her thirties in good health.

The V and J genes are TRBV28 and TRBJ2-7; 10 bases are a match to TRBD1. Trimming at V came to 5 bases and at J to 6 bases, leaving 4 bases not matched to a gene. Germline values: CDR1 MDHEN, CDR2 SYDVKM. CDR3 length: 13 amino acids. The CDR3 DNA sequence: TGTGCCAGCAGTGAAAGGACAGGGGGCGAGCAGTACTTC. As protein: CASSERTGGEQYF.

This clone was recorded a few times. This chain connects TRBV29-1 to TRBJ1-1; a possible D gene is TRBD1 (5 bases). The CDR3 contains 11 residues. Trimming cost V 3 bases and J 10 bases, with 12 bases left between them. Germline CDR1 and CDR2: SQVTM and ANQGSEA. The CDR3 DNA reads TGCAGCGTTGATATAGGGGCGATAGCTTTCTTT. It yields the protein CSVDIGAIAFF.

The rearrangement uses TRBV15 and TRBJ2-2; D unclear. V was clipped by 1 base and J by 6 bases, with 6 bases between them. The CDR3 loop spans 13 amino acids. Germline V gene sequence: CDR1 LNHNV, CDR2 YYDKDF (reference sequence). The CDR3 sequence is CATSRVGSGELFF. The CDR3 DNA reads TGTGCCACCAGCAGAGTAGGGTCCGGGGAGCTGTTTTTT.

The V call is TRBV2, the J call TRBJ1-1; 7 nucleotides match TRBD1. Trimming at V came to 6 bases and at J to 6 bases, leaving 7 bases not matched to a gene. The CDR3 spans 13 residues. The V gene's germline CDR1 is SNHLY and CDR2 FYNNEI. The DNA for the CDR3 is TGTGCCAGCAGGGGAACAGGGGATCCTGAAGCTTTCTTT. This gives the protein CASRGTGDPEAFF.

This clone was observed once. The V and J genes are TRBV9 and TRBJ2-1; 7 nucleotides line up with TRBD2. The germline CDR1 and CDR2 sequences are SGDLS and YYNGEE. The CDR3 spans 16 residues. The V segment lost 0 bases and the J segment 6 bases; nucleotides outside the gene matches: 9. This chain's CDR3 is CASSVAGGPQINEQFF. For the CDR3, the DNA is TGTGCCAGCAGCGTAGCGGGAGGACCTCAAATCAATGAGCAGTTCTTC.

The chain carries TRBV10-2 and TRBJ2-7; 9 bases agree with TRBD1. The CDR3 spans 13 residues. Germline loops: CDR1 WSHSY, CDR2 SAAADI. Trimming removed 7 bases from V and 2 bases from J; junction bases left unmatched: 3. This CDR3 is CASIDRGAYEQYF. The CDR3 DNA sequence: TGCGCCAGCATCGACAGGGGGGCCTACGAGCAGTACTTC.

The J gene is TRBJ2-1, the V gene TRBV9; D may be TRBD1 (6 bases). From germline, CDR1 is SGDLS and CDR2 YYNGEE. Trimming left V 3 bases short and J 3 bases short, with 13 bases between. The CDR3 sequence is 15 residues long. CDR3: CASSAEGVDYNEQFF. In DNA form, the CDR3 reads TGTGCCAGCAGCGCAGAGGGGGTCGACTACAATGAGCAGTTCTTC.

The chain couples TRBV7-9 to TRBJ2-3; D is perhaps TRBD2 (6 bases). The CDR3 has 15 residues. Germline CDR1 reads SEHNR; CDR2 reads FQNEAQ (reference sequence). V lost 4 bases and J lost 6, with 17 bases in between. The CDR3: CASSYDGSPWDTQYF. The CDR3 nucleotides read TGTGCCAGCAGCTACGACGGGAGCCCCTGGGATACGCAGTATTTT.

The chain links TRBV19 to TRBJ1-5; maybe TRBD1 (5 bases). The CDR3 spans 13 residues. V was trimmed by 8 bases and J by 6 bases, leaving 14 bases between them. CDR1 is LNHDA, CDR2 SQIVND, per germline (reference sequence). The CDR3 region has the DNA TGTGCCAGTGGGGACGACGGGTTTCAGCCCCAGCATTTT. Translated, it gives CASGDDGFQPQHF.

This chain links TRBV27 with TRBJ1-3, with a possible D match to TRBD1 (5 bases). Per germline, CDR1 MNHEY and CDR2 SMNVEV (reference sequence). This CDR3 has 15 residues. The V and J ends lost 0 bases and 1 base respectively, with 7 bases between them. The CDR3 loop reads CASSLSAGSGNTIYF. CDR3 DNA sequence: TGTGCCAGCAGTTTATCAGCAGGGTCTGGAAACACCATATATTTT.

J is TRBJ2-1 and V is TRBV28; D may match TRBD1 or TRBD2 (5 bases each). CDR3 length: 16 amino acids. With 5 bases removed from V and 4 bases from J, the gap between germline ends came to 18 bases. Germline lookup yields CDR1 MDHEN and CDR2 SYDVKM. The CDR3 here is CASSRDAGALYNEQFF. CDR3 coding DNA: TGTGCCAGCAGTCGGGACGCAGGAGCCCTTTACAATGAGCAGTTCTTC.

This rearrangement joins TRBV9 to TRBJ1-1; D call uncertain. CDR1 and CDR2 (germline): SGDLS, YYNGEE. The V and J ends lost 4 bases and 5 bases respectively, with 18 bases between them. This CDR3 region has 15 residues. CDR3 bases: TGTGCCAGCAGCCTAGGAACCATCGGAAGAACTGAAGCTTTCTTT. The encoded protein is CASSLGTIGRTEAFF.

This chain connects TRBV19 to TRBJ1-5, with 9 bases identical to TRBD1. CDR3 length equals 14 residues. Germline-derived CDR1 and CDR2 are LNHDA and SQIVND (reference sequence). The J segment lost 6 bases and the V segment lost 7 bases, leaving 7 bases of the junction unmatched. The CDR3 DNA reads as TGTGCCAGTAACGGACAGGGGTATGGTCAGCCCCAGCATTTT. Translating it yields CASNGQGYGQPQHF.

In nucleotides, the CDR3 is TGTGCCAGTAGTCCGCTACCCGGTAACAGGGGAGCGGACACTGAAGCTTTCTTT. It translates to CASSPLPGNRGADTEAFF. The chain recombines TRBV19 with TRBJ1-1, with TRBD1 matching over 7 bases. The V gene end was trimmed by 5 bases and the J gene end by 3 bases; junction bases not matched to a gene: 18. Germline loops: CDR1 LNHDA, CDR2 SQIVND (reference sequence). The CDR3 has 18 residues. Complete variable domain (other parts from reference TRBV19 and TRBJ1-1): DGGITQSPKYLFRKEGQNVTLSCEQNLNHDAMYWYRQDPGQGLRLIYYSQIVNDFQKGDIAEGYSVSREKKESFPLTVTSAQKNPTAFYLCASSPLPGNRGADTEAFFGQGTRLTVV.

This sequence joins TRBV7-6 and TRBJ2-1; either TRBD1 or TRBD2 may fit D (7 bases each). CDR3 length equals 20 residues. Trimming removed 5 bases at V and 4 bases at J, with 30 bases between. CDR1 is SGHVS, CDR2 FNYEAQ, per germline. The DNA for the CDR3 is TGTGCCAGCAGCCAGCGACAGGGAGGGTTAGCGACTATCGCGTACAATGAGCAGTTCTTC. Amino acids: CASSQRQGGLATIAYNEQFF.

V usage is TRBV7-8 and J usage is TRBJ2-7; D gene ambiguous. Germline loops: CDR1 SGHVS, CDR2 FQNEAQ. Trimming removed 1 base from V and 2 bases from J, with 3 bases in between. This CDR3 contains 12 residues. The CDR3 loop reads CASSLVAYEQYF. The DNA for the CDR3 is TGTGCCAGCAGCTTAGTCGCCTACGAGCAGTACTTC.

The genes are TRBV15 and TRBJ1-5; a possible D gene is TRBD1 (6 bases). Germline CDR1 reads LNHNV; CDR2 reads YYDKDF (reference sequence). There are 14 residues in the CDR3. V lost 5 bases and J 4 bases, leaving 12 bases between the germline ends. The chain's CDR3 is CATSLGGENQPQHF. CDR3 nucleotide sequence: TGTGCCACCAGCTTGGGGGGCGAAAATCAGCCCCAGCATTTT.